This T cell receptor (beta chain) was observed in a study of blood T cell repertoires in COVID-19. Study background: The United States, Italy and Spain supplied acute and convalescent COVID-19 samples. Sources were T cells, B-cell-depleted T cells, or PBMCs; the material itself was cDNA or gDNA.

Germline-derived CDR1 and CDR2 are LNHDA and SQIVND (reference sequence). The CDR3 is 12 residues long. V gave up 7 bases and J gave up 11 bases, with 16 bases separating them. In the study's own analysis: Using reference gene primer amplification, nucleated cell counts were estimated. Method: immunoSEQ multiplex PCR; TCRdb's copy keeps in-frame clones and lacks some. V and J calls and clone size are given by that table; D and trimming were obtained from the DNA. This sample carries roughly 280,000 clones, roughly 90% of them seen once, and the ten largest clones take roughly 2.2%. The rearrangement uses TRBV19 and TRBJ2-3, with D possibly matching TRBD2 (6 bases). Sequenced: peripheral blood. The sequence was collected from a woman between 50 and 59 years old who had recovered from COVID-19. The CDR3, as DNA: TGTGCCAGTAATTCGCCGGGACTCCTGCAGTATTTT. Amino acid sequence: CASNSPGLLQYF.